The present T cell receptor beta chain was sequenced within a study of cytomegalovirus exposure and HLA in healthy donors. Study results and caveats: Because they were indistinguishable, some V segments, including TRBV6-2 and TRBV6-3, were excluded. The authors later found HLA-associated TCR beta chains more clonally expanded than equally common others.

V was pared by 6 bases and J by 2 bases, with 16 bases between. Germline CDR1 is SGHTA and CDR2 is FQGNSA. The CDR3 has 15 amino acids. Use of 60 Vbeta and 13 Jbeta primers characterized the PCR. Only in-frame clones appear in the TCRdb table, and some are missing; sequencing was by immunoSEQ multiplex PCR. The data show fewer than 250,000 clones, with around 79% seen just once and approximately 1.5% held by the top ten. Notes on this clone: Its antigen is as yet unknown.

The receptor was isolated from a woman between 18 and 29 years old in good health and CMV-seronegative. The sample consisted of PBMCs. The rearrangement links TRBV7-2 to TRBJ2-5; tentative D call: TRBD1 (6 bases). CDR3 coding DNA: TGTGCCAGCAGTCTTACCCCAGGGGATCAAGAGACCCAGTACTTC. Its translation: CASSLTPGDQETQYF.